This T cell receptor beta chain was profiled in a study of T cell repertoires in cytomegalovirus infection. About the study: CMV infection together with matching HLA type was indicated by public TCR beta signatures.

General study results and limits: Accumulated public TCR beta family frequency recognized individuals carrying CMV together with the relevant HLA.

Via MiXCR, TCRdb re-called the reads, giving one row per CDR3 protein. The sample has 360,000 or so distinct CDR3 sequences, roughly 34% seen once; the top ten hold approximately 13%. As for this clonotype: The antigen remains unidentified.

The sequences come from cultured PBMCs, collected from culture after CMV antigen stimulation. The clonotype originates from a human donor in good health (CMV status not recorded). Some clones in this sample may be carry-over from other donors' samples.

The CDR3 sequence is CASRSPSGIGEQFF. The CDR3 coding sequence is TGTGCCAGCAGGTCCCCTAGCGGGATTGGTGAGCAGTTCTTC. This chain uses TRBV6-6 with TRBJ2-1; 9 nucleotides match TRBD2. The CDR3 runs to 14 residues. V was pared by 6 bases and J by 9 bases, with 9 bases of the junction left unmatched. Germline assignment: CDR1 MNHNY and CDR2 SVGAGI (reference sequence).